This TCR beta chain was retrieved from a study of naive and memory T cell subsets. Study results and caveats: TCR transcript changes with activation or differentiation may affect this RNA method.

RNA was extracted from 2 to 2.5 ml of whole blood of healthy adults. A UMI-containing oligonucleotide was joined by 3' ligation to the TCR cDNA template. Unsorted total RNA, about 1 to 1000 ng, was DNase treated before reverse transcription. This clonotype has at least ten counts. Antigen specificity is unknown. For blood and skin samples, reverse transcription used TCR alpha and beta constant primers. Amplification of ligated cDNA took four PCR rounds with SP2 and nested alpha and beta constant primers. TCRdb re-called the 5' RACE reads with MiXCR, one entry per CDR3 protein. The table lists about 22,000 distinct CDR3 sequences, 3.5% to 5% of them singletons, with 7% to 9.5% in the top ten. The CDR3 runs to 15 residues. In germline, CDR1 is MDHEN, CDR2 SYDVKM. The junction had 3 bases not matched to a gene; V was cut back by 6 bases and J by 1 base.

This TCR was recovered from a male donor in good health. The chain recombines TRBV28 with TRBJ1-6, with TRBD1 matching 7 bases. Here the CDR3 reads CASRAGGSYNSPLHF. In DNA form, the CDR3 reads TGTGCCAGCAGGGCAGGGGGTTCCTATAATTCACCCCTCCACTTT. The full variable domain, with the rest looked up from reference TRBV28 and TRBJ1-6, is DVKVTQSSRYLVKRTGEKVFLECVQDMDHENMFWYRQDPGLGLRLIYFSYDVKMKEKGDIPEGYSVSREKKERFSLILESASTNQTSMYLCASRAGGSYNSPLHFGNGTRLTVT.